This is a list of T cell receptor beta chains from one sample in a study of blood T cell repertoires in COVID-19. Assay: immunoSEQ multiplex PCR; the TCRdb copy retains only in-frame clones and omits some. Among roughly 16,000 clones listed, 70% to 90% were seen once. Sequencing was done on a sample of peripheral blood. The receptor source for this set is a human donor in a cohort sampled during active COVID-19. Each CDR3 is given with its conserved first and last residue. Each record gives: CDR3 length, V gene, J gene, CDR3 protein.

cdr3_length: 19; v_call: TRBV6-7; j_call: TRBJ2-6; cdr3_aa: CASSYPASVLVAGANVLTF
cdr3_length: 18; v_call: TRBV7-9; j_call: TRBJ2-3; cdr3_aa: CASSLWVSPQAATDTQYF
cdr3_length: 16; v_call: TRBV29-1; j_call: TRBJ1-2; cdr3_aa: CSVPRGQGKANYGYTF
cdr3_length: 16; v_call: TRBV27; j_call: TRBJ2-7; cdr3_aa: CASRANRGGFWDEQYF
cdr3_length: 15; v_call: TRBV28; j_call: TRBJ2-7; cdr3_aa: CASSGTGRTGYEQYF
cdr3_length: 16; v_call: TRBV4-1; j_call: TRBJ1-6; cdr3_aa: CASSPLSRGGYSPLHF
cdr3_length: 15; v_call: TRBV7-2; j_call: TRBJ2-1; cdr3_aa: CASSLRQGALVLPFF
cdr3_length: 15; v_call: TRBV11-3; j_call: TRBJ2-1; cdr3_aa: CASSSRDRNYNEQFF
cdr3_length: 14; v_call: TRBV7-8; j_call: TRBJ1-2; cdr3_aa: CASSRGHTNYGYTF
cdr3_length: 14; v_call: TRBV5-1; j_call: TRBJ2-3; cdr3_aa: CASSLDYRGDTQYF
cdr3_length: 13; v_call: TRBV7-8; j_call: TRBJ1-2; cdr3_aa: CASSSSRGLGYTF
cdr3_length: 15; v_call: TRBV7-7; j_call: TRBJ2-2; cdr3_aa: CASSARGRSTGELFF
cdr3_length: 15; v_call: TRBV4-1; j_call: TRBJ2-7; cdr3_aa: CASSQGLAGAYEQYF
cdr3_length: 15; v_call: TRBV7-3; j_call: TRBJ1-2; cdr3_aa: CASSSSPGGSYGYTF